The sample holds many counts of the clone carrying this T cell receptor beta chain. Its antigen is unknown. CDR3 size: 15 residues. Trimming removed 4 bases from V and 8 bases from J, with 17 bases in between. CDR1 and CDR2 (germline): SNHLY, FYNNEI. The lymph nodes were axillary draining lymph nodes from breast cancer patients. One entry per CDR3 protein, called by TCRdb with MiXCR from the multiplex PCR reads. The sample holds about 230,000 distinct CDR3 sequences, less than 40% seen once. These data originate in a study of breast tumors, draining lymph nodes, adjacent tissues. The study, taken as a whole, reports: Data only fit, rather than demonstrated, lymph node origin of most tumor T cells. Tumor repertoires ranked between lymph nodes and nontumor tissue in diversity, with V and J gene preferences. Tumor and nontumor repertoires were significantly more similar in luminal-like than in basal-like breast cancer. The data were judged consistent with most tumor T cells coming from lymph node and expanding in tumor.

The origin of this receptor is a female donor with breast cancer. Some clones in this sample may be carry-over from other donors' samples. The V gene is TRBV2, the J gene TRBJ1-4; D perhaps matches TRBD1 (6 bases). The sample consisted of axillary lymph node tissue. Here the CDR3 reads CASSGSGAQGEKLFF. The DNA for the CDR3 is TGTGCCAGCAGTGGGTCAGGGGCCCAGGGGGAAAAACTGTTTTTT.